A single sample gave rise to the 13 T cell receptor beta chains below, sequenced in a study of blood T cell repertoires in COVID-19 (dated by TCRdb to about 2020). The library was built by means of the immunoSEQ multiplex PCR assay. TCRdb limited this immuneACCESS table to in-frame rearrangements with V and J called. A share of clones is missing; checked studies link under half to unresolved V genes, and the rest is unexplained. In this sample the table shows more than 95,000 clones, approximately 82% of which occur a single time. The ten largest clones represent approximately 10% of the sample. The specimen sequenced was peripheral blood. The receptors derive from a man in his 60s with acute or convalescent COVID-19.

The J gene is TRBJ2-7, the V gene TRBV2; the D is unclear. The length of the CDR3 is 13 residues. CDR1 SNHLY and CDR2 FYNNEI come from the germline V gene. V lost 3 bases and J 6 bases, leaving 12 bases between the germline ends. DNA of the CDR3: TGTGCCAGCAGTGACCCGAGGCCAGTCGAGCAGTACTTC. This codes for CASSDPRPVEQYF.

This clone turned up a few times. The chain couples TRBV6-6 to TRBJ1-3; 8 nucleotides match TRBD1. The CDR3 covers 15 residues. Trimming at V came to 6 bases and at J to 8 bases, leaving 12 bases not matched to a gene. Germline loops: CDR1 MNHNY, CDR2 SVGAGI (reference sequence). CDR3 coding DNA: TGTGCCAGCAGGGTCCCGACAGGGGAGTTAGACACCATATATTTT. Translated, it gives CASRVPTGELDTIYF.

The rearrangement links TRBV15 to TRBJ2-2, with 9 bases identical to TRBD1. The V gene's germline CDR1 is LNHNV and CDR2 YYDKDF (reference sequence). CDR3 size: 17 residues. The V segment lost 0 bases and the J segment 4 bases; nucleotides outside the gene matches: 6. CDR3 sequence (DNA): TGTGCCACCAGCAGAGATAAGGGGACAGGGCGCACCGGGGAGCTGTTTTTT. It codes for CATSRDKGTGRTGELFF.

V and J are TRBV29-1 and TRBJ1-2; 9 positions match TRBD1. Trimming removed 4 bases from V and 5 bases from J; junction bases left unmatched: 8. The germline CDR1 and CDR2 sequences are SQVTM and ANQGSEA. This CDR3 has 14 residues. The chain's CDR3 is CSVGARTGVYGYTF. CDR3 sequence (DNA): TGCAGCGTTGGGGCACGGACAGGGGTGTATGGCTACACCTTC.

The V gene is TRBV27, the J gene TRBJ2-1; 7 bases line up with TRBD2. Germline V gene sequence: CDR1 MNHEY, CDR2 SMNVEV (reference sequence). J lost 6 bases, V lost 7 bases, and 12 bases had no gene match. This CDR3 has 15 amino acids. The DNA of the CDR3 is TGTGCCAGCAACAACGGGGCGGGAGAGTCCAATGAGCAGTTCTTC. Encoded protein: CASNNGAGESNEQFF.

The rearrangement joins TRBV11-2 to TRBJ2-1, with TRBD2 identical over 9 bases. CDR3 length: 15 residues. With V trimmed by 3 bases and J by 9 bases, 9 bases remained unmatched. CDR1 and CDR2 (germline): SGHAT, FQNNGV. CDR3 nucleotides: TGTGCCAGCAGCTTCGGAGTAGCGGGAGCAGGTGAGCAGTTCTTC. It specifies CASSFGVAGAGEQFF. Variable domain in full (rest from reference TRBV11-2 and TRBJ2-1): EAGVAQSPRYKIIEKRQSVAFWCNPISGHATLYWYQQILGQGPKLLIQFQNNGVVDDSQLPKDRFSAERLKGVDSTLKIQPAKLEDSAVYLCASSFGVAGAGEQFFGPGTRLTVL.

The J gene is TRBJ1-1, the V gene TRBV19; TRBD1 matches at 7 bases. This CDR3 is 13 amino acids long. Germline V CDR1 and CDR2: LNHDA, SQIVND (reference sequence). J gave up 4 bases and V 5 bases, and 4 bases lay outside the gene matches. The CDR3 DNA sequence: TGTGCCAGTAGTGAAGGGACAGTCACTGAAGCTTTCTTT. It yields the protein CASSEGTVTEAFF.

The rearrangement uses TRBV3-1 (or the pseudogene TRBV3-2) and TRBJ2-1; D may be TRBD1 (5 bases). Trimming shortened V by 1 base and J by 2 bases, and 18 bases separated the two germline ends. The CDR3 extends over 18 amino acids. The V gene's germline CDR1 is LGHDT and CDR2 YNNKEL (reference sequence). Here the CDR3 DNA reads TGTGCCAGCAGCCAAGGGGATTATTCAGGGTACCCCTACAATGAGCAGTTCTTC. It translates to CASSQGDYSGYPYNEQFF.

V gene TRBV5-1 combines with J gene TRBJ1-2; 8 bases align to TRBD1. With V trimmed by 2 bases and J by 3 bases, 6 bases remained unmatched. CDR1 and CDR2 from the germline V gene are SGHRS and YFSETQ. This CDR3 has 15 amino acids. As DNA, the CDR3 is TGCGCCAGCAGCTTAGACAGGGGAACCGACTATGGCTACACCTTC. Its translation is CASSLDRGTDYGYTF.

The chain is built from TRBV7-3 and TRBJ1-2; the match to TRBD1 covers 7 bases. The CDR3 is 16 amino acids. V trimming: 5 bases; J trimming: 4 bases; junction bases outside the gene matches: 13. CDR1 SGHTA and CDR2 FQGTGA come from the germline V gene. DNA of the CDR3: TGTGCCAGCAGCCCAACCGGGGACAGCTACCCCTATGGCTACACCTTC. It yields the protein CASSPTGDSYPYGYTF.

The chain recombines TRBV5-4 with TRBJ2-7; the D gene is possibly TRBD2 (6 bases). The CDR3 loop spans 13 amino acids. CDR1 is SGHNT and CDR2 is YYREEE in the germline V gene (reference sequence). The V gene lost 1 base and the J gene lost 5 bases, with 10 bases spanning the gap. The CDR3 DNA reads as TGTGCCAGCAGCTTGTGGCTAGCGAACGAGCAGTACTTC. Its protein product is CASSLWLANEQYF.

The rearrangement links TRBV24-1 to TRBJ1-5; D uncertain. The length of the CDR3 is 12 residues. V was shortened by 3 bases and J by 6 bases, with 5 bases between the two germline ends. Germline V gene data show CDR1 as KGHDR and CDR2 as SFDVKD. CDR3: CATSDTGQPQHF. In nucleotides, the CDR3 is TGTGCCACCAGTGATACGGGTCAGCCCCAGCATTTT.

This clone showed up just a few times. The V and J genes are TRBV19 and TRBJ2-1; D ambiguous. CDR1 and CDR2 (germline): LNHDA, SQIVND (reference sequence). With 5 bases removed from V and 4 bases from J, the gap between germline ends came to 9 bases. The CDR3 contains 13 residues. CDR3 amino acids: CASSPARYNEQFF. Here the CDR3 DNA reads TGTGCCAGTAGTCCCGCTAGGTACAATGAGCAGTTCTTC.